This TCR beta chain was sequenced for a study of blood T cell repertoires in COVID-19. Clones were read by immunoSEQ multiplex PCR, and TCRdb kept only the in-frame ones, dropping some. The sample comprises a few hundred thousand clones, 86% of which are singletons, and more than 1.5% rests with the top ten. The sequenced sample was PBMCs or T cells enriched from blood (not recorded which). This receptor was identified in a man between 40 and 49 years old who had recovered from COVID-19.

The CDR3 coding sequence is TGCGCCAGCAGCTCGTGGGACAGGGTCCCCGTTGGCTACACCTTC. Protein product: CASSSWDRVPVGYTF. The V call is TRBV5-1, the J call TRBJ1-2; TRBD1 aligns across 9 bases. V lost 3 bases to trimming and J lost 7 bases; unmatched junction nucleotides: 10. The CDR3 consists of 15 residues. CDR1 is SGHRS and CDR2 is YFSETQ in the germline V gene.